A single sample is the source of the 3 T cell receptor beta chains below, sequenced in a study of CD8 T cells in Susac syndrome. RNA, at about 0.45 to 1 ug, was reverse transcribed with random hexamers. TCRdb itself ran the immunoSEQ multiplex PCR reads through MiXCR, one entry per CDR3 protein. The table records approximately 70,000 distinct CDR3 sequences, over 90% of them present only once. Input material: CD4+ T cells from PBMCs. The receptors come from a human donor with multiple sclerosis.

The genes are TRBV9 and TRBJ2-1; 8 bases fit TRBD1. Germline values: CDR1 SGDLS, CDR2 YYNGEE. The CDR3 sequence is 15 residues long. Trimming at V came to 0 bases and at J to 8 bases, leaving 7 bases not matched to a gene. CDR3 region: CASSVAGQGTYEQFF. CDR3 bases: TGTGCCAGCAGCGTAGCAGGACAGGGAACATATGAGCAGTTCTTC.

The chain is built from TRBV7-2 and TRBJ2-1; maybe TRBD1 (5 bases). The CDR3 totals 16 residues. Germline loops: CDR1 SGHTA, CDR2 FQGNSA. Trimming shortened V by 5 bases and J by 4 bases, and 18 bases separated the two germline ends. CDR3 nucleotides: TGTGCCAGCAGCCTCGCGGTAGGGGCAGGTTACAATGAGCAGTTCTTC. It yields the protein CASSLAVGAGYNEQFF.

The chain couples TRBV11-2 to TRBJ2-5; perhaps TRBD1 as D (6 bases). Germline loops: CDR1 SGHAT, CDR2 FQNNGV. Trimming shortened V by 5 bases and J by 1 base, and 11 bases separated the two germline ends. This CDR3 comprises 14 residues. The CDR3 nucleotides are TGTGCCAGCAGCAGAAACAGGGTCCAAGAGACCCAGTACTTC. Amino acids: CASSRNRVQETQYF.